Presented here are 5 T cell receptor beta chains from one specimen sequenced in a study of blood T cell repertoires in COVID-19. TCRdb's copy holds only in-frame clones and misses some; the assay was immunoSEQ multiplex PCR. The table lists 350,000 to 550,000 clones, nearly 90% of them singletons. Sequenced: PBMCs or T cells enriched from blood (not recorded which). These receptors came from a woman aged 18-30 years with acute COVID-19.

This chain uses TRBV7-6 with TRBJ2-1; 10 nucleotides agree with TRBD1. V lost 1 base to trimming and J lost 6 bases; unmatched junction nucleotides: 18. The CDR3 length is 20 residues. Per germline, CDR1 SGHVS and CDR2 FNYEAQ. The CDR3 is CASSLDHLTIGTGDPNEQFF. The CDR3 coding sequence is TGTGCCAGCAGCTTAGATCATCTAACAATCGGGACAGGGGATCCCAATGAGCAGTTCTTC. The full variable domain, in which reference TRBV7-6 and TRBJ2-1 provide the parts outside the CDR3, is GAGVSQSPRYKVTKRGQDVALRCDPISGHVSLYWYRQALGQGPEFLTYFNYEAQQDKSGLPNDRFSAERPEGSISTLTIQRTEQRDSAMYRCASSLDHLTIGTGDPNEQFFGPGTRLTVL.

Written as DNA, the CDR3 is TGTGCCAGTAGTATTGGCGCAGACATGAACACTGAAGCTTTCTTT. Translation gives CASSIGADMNTEAFF. V usage is TRBV19 and J usage is TRBJ1-1; D is ambiguous. The CDR3 is 15 amino acids. CDR1 and CDR2 from the germline V gene are LNHDA and SQIVND (reference sequence). Between the trimmed V and J ends, which lost 3 bases and 0 bases, there was a span of 11 bases.

V usage is TRBV5-1 and J usage is TRBJ2-5; TRBD1 agrees at 7 bases. Trimming removed 4 bases from V and 3 bases from J; junction bases left unmatched: 15. The length of the CDR3 is 17 residues. CDR1 is SGHRS, CDR2 YFSETQ, per germline. The CDR3 loop is CASSLTGIRTSKETQYF. The CDR3 DNA follows: TGCGCCAGCAGCCTGACAGGGATTCGGACGTCAAAAGAGACCCAGTACTTC.

V and J are TRBV6-5 and TRBJ1-5; TRBD1 is a possible D gene (6 bases). Deletions cut 7 bases from V and 7 bases from J, with 14 bases between. Germline-derived CDR1 and CDR2 are MNHEY and SVGAGI. The CDR3 has 13 amino acids. The CDR3 nucleotides are TGTGCCAGCAAGGAGAGGGGGACCCAGCCCCAGCATTTT. This translates into CASKERGTQPQHF.

The rearrangement joins TRBV7-9 to TRBJ2-3; TRBD2 agrees at 13 bases. Germline trimming cut 3 bases from V and 2 bases from J; bases unmatched to any gene: 8. The CDR3 loop spans 18 amino acids. Germline V gene data show CDR1 as SEHNR and CDR2 as FQNEAQ (reference sequence). CDR3 coding DNA: TGTGCCAGCAGCTTCCCTCGACTAGCGGGGGGCCACACAGATACGCAGTATTTT. This sequence encodes CASSFPRLAGGHTDTQYF.